A selection of T cell receptor beta chains follows, all from one sample in a study of a mutant IDH1 vaccine in newly diagnosed glioma. Here immunoSEQ multiplex PCR was the method, and the copy in TCRdb shows in-frame clones only, minus some. The table includes about 55,000 clones, 80% detected once. The antigens these receptors bind are not known. The starting material was PBMCs, obtained from a glioma patient whose treatment included an IDH1 peptide vaccine. Receptor source: a man in his forties or fifties with glioma. Both conserved end residues are part of each CDR3. The D gene is left open where the match is weak. Clone size is stated in some rows and not others, as once, few, many or a class when expanded.

V gene	clone size	J gene	D gene	CDR3 protein	CDR3 DNA
TRBV6-5	NA	TRBJ2-3	TRBD1	CASSSGTGVDTQYF	TGTGCCAGCAGTTCCGGGACAGGGGTGGATACGCAGTATTTT
TRBV7-9	once	TRBJ1-4	NA	CASSLVGTPTEKLFF	TGTGCCAGCAGCTTAGTGGGGACACCGACGGAAAAACTGTTTTTT
TRBV5-1	NA	TRBJ1-6	TRBD1	CASSHGQGNSPLHF	TGCGCCAGCAGCCACGGACAGGGGAATTCACCCCTCCACTTT
TRBV4-1	NA	TRBJ2-7	NA	CASSQGIVTYEQYF	TGCGCCAGCAGCCAAGGGATAGTTACGTACGAGCAGTACTTC
TRBV19	NA	TRBJ1-1	NA	CAIMDSLNTEAFF	TGTGCCATTATGGACAGCTTGAACACTGAAGCTTTCTTT
TRBV7-6	NA	TRBJ2-7	NA	CASSPYLTDSYEQYF	TGTGCCAGCAGCCCTTACCTGACAGACTCCTACGAGCAGTACTTC
TRBV5-6	NA	TRBJ1-2	NA	CASLPRAGLFYGYTF	TGTGCCAGCCTTCCTCGGGCAGGGTTATTCTATGGCTACACCTTC
TRBV27	once	TRBJ2-3	NA	CASRRRSDTDTQYF	TGTGCCAGCAGGCGAAGATCCGACACAGATACGCAGTATTTT
TRBV18	once	TRBJ1-5	NA	CASSPEGKSPQHF	TGTGCCAGCTCACCAGAGGGAAAGTCGCCCCAGCATTTT
TRBV14	NA	TRBJ2-5	NA	CASSHRMSAETQYF	TGTGCCAGCAGCCATCGAATGTCGGCTGAGACCCAGTACTTC
TRBV25-1	few	TRBJ2-3	NA	CASSVSGDTQYF	TGTGCCAGCAGTGTCAGTGGTGATACGCAGTATTTT
TRBV6-6	NA	TRBJ2-1	NA	CASSYNRDEGGEQFF	TGTGCCAGCAGTTACAACAGGGATGAAGGGGGTGAGCAGTTCTTC
TRBV19	NA	TRBJ2-6	NA	CASRSSGANVLTF	TGTGCCAGTAGGTCCTCTGGGGCCAACGTCCTGACTTTC
TRBV7-8	NA	TRBJ2-5	NA	CASSLDRTIETQYF	TGTGCCAGCAGCTTAGACAGGACAATAGAGACCCAGTACTTC
TRBV7-2	NA	TRBJ2-3	NA	CASSGRRADTQYF	TGTGCCAGCAGCGGGCGGAGGGCAGATACGCAGTATTTT
TRBV5-1	NA	TRBJ2-7	NA	CASSFQTSSYEQYF	TGCGCCAGCAGCTTTCAGACTAGCTCCTACGAGCAGTACTTC
TRBV5-1	NA	TRBJ2-5	TRBD2	CASKSAGGPRQETQYF	TGCGCCAGCAAATCGGCGGGGGGGCCCCGGCAAGAGACCCAGTACTTC
TRBV23-1	NA	TRBJ1-2	NA	CASSQVPNPYGYTF	TGCGCCAGCAGTCAAGTTCCTAATCCCTATGGCTACACCTTC